These 26 T cell receptor beta chains originate from one sample sequenced in a study of cytomegalovirus exposure and HLA in healthy donors. PCR involved 60 Vbeta and 13 Jbeta primers. Some clones are missing from TCRdb's copy, which holds only in-frame ones; the method was immunoSEQ multiplex PCR. In the table there are some 99,000 clones, approximately 70% of which are singletons. Material for sequencing was PBMCs. All receptors come from a middle-aged man in good health and CMV-seronegative.

This rearrangement joins TRBV18 to TRBJ1-1; D gene unclear. The CDR3 is 14 residues long. Germline loops: CDR1 KGHSH, CDR2 LQKENI. Trimming took 4 bases from V and 0 from J, leaving 9 bases between them. CDR3 bases: TGTGCCAGCTCACGAGAAATGTTGAACACTGAAGCTTTCTTT. Translated, it gives CASSREMLNTEAFF.

The chain couples TRBV28 to TRBJ1-1; 8 bases match TRBD1. CDR1 MDHEN and CDR2 SYDVKM come from the germline V gene. J lost 1 base, V lost 3 bases, and 7 bases had no gene match. CDR3 length equals 16 residues. The CDR3 bases are TGTGCCAGCAGTTTTCGGCTGGGGACAGGGAACACTGAAGCTTTCTTT. It codes for CASSFRLGTGNTEAFF.

This clone has a handful of counts. The chain employs TRBV2 and TRBJ2-3, with 13 nucleotides matching TRBD2. J was trimmed by 4 bases and V by 4 bases; bases with no gene match: 11. The CDR3 length is 18 residues. Germline V gene data show CDR1 as SNHLY and CDR2 as FYNNEI. DNA for the CDR3: TGTGCCAGCAGTGTATGGCGACTAGCGGGGGGATTGTCAGATACGCAGTATTTT. Residues: CASSVWRLAGGLSDTQYF.

This sequence joins TRBV11-1 and TRBJ1-3; D is ambiguous. The germline V gene has CDR1 SGHAT and CDR2 FQDESV (reference sequence). The CDR3 consists of 16 residues. The V end was cut by 2 bases, the J end by 1 base, with 12 bases between. This CDR3 reads CASSLFPHSSGNTIYF. The CDR3 nucleotides are TGTGCCAGCAGCTTATTCCCGCACTCATCTGGAAACACCATATATTTT.

V is TRBV19 and J is TRBJ2-3; TRBD2 matches at 12 bases. CDR1 and CDR2 from the germline V gene are LNHDA and SQIVND (reference sequence). The CDR3 is made up of 16 amino acids. After removal of 5 bases from V and 4 bases from J, the junction contained 7 bases not matched to a gene. CDR3 protein: CASSRGPSGGADTQYF. The CDR3, as DNA: TGTGCCAGTAGTCGGGGCCCTAGCGGGGGGGCAGATACGCAGTATTTT.

This chain joins TRBV7-2 and TRBJ2-7; 9 bases line up with TRBD1. The CDR3 length is 15 residues. CDR1 is SGHTA, CDR2 FQGNSA, per germline. V trimming: 2 bases; J trimming: 4 bases; junction bases outside the gene matches: 6. The DNA for the CDR3 is TGTGCCAGCAGCTTAAGTACAGGGGGCTATTACGAGCAGTACTTC. As protein: CASSLSTGGYYEQYF.

The chain carries TRBV10-3 and TRBJ2-7; 7 nucleotides match TRBD1. There are 14 residues in the CDR3. CDR1 and CDR2 from the germline V gene are ENHRY and SYGVKD. V was clipped by 5 bases and J by 2 bases; unmatched bases: 6. For the CDR3, the DNA is TGTGCCATCAGTTCCGGGACAGCCCCCTACGAGCAGTACTTC. Translation gives CAISSGTAPYEQYF.

The chain employs TRBV7-9 and TRBJ2-5, with 9 nucleotides matching TRBD1. TRBJ2-7 matches the DNA end more closely, so the J call is doubtful. Germline loops: CDR1 SEHNR, CDR2 FQNEAQ (reference sequence). The CDR3 spans 15 residues. The CDR3 sequence: CASSFPGQGYSEQYF. The CDR3 nucleotides read TGTGCCAGCAGCTTCCCGGGACAGGGATATTCCGAGCAGTACTTC.

This chain uses TRBV6-6 with TRBJ1-1; perhaps TRBD1 as D (6 bases). Germline CDR1 and CDR2: MNHNY and SVGAGI (reference sequence). V lost 6 bases and J lost 2, with 13 bases in between. CDR3 size: 14 residues. CDR3 in DNA: TGTGCCAGCAGACGACAGGTAGGAAACACTGAAGCTTTCTTT. This translates into CASRRQVGNTEAFF.

The chain carries TRBV7-9 and TRBJ2-1; 7 positions agree with TRBD1. This CDR3 has 14 residues. Per germline, CDR1 SEHNR and CDR2 FQNEAQ (reference sequence). V lost 5 bases, J lost 8 bases, and 9 bases stayed unmatched. The CDR3 here is CASSLTYRGDEQFF. For the CDR3, the DNA is TGTGCCAGCAGCCTGACGTACAGGGGCGATGAGCAGTTCTTC.

V gene TRBV5-6 combines with J gene TRBJ2-7; D might be TRBD2 (5 bases). V lost 4 bases to trimming and J lost 6 bases, with 14 bases between them. This CDR3 is 13 amino acids long. CDR1 and CDR2 from the germline V gene are SGHDT and YYEEEE. CDR3 in DNA: TGTGCCAGCAGCCAGGACCAAGGAGGCGAGCAGTACTTC. The encoded protein is CASSQDQGGEQYF.

The DNA for the CDR3 is TGTGCCATCAGTGAGTCTGGGGACTATCAGCCCCAGCATTTT. Translation: CAISESGDYQPQHF. The rearrangement joins TRBV10-3 to TRBJ1-5; the D gene is possibly TRBD1 (5 bases). The V gene's germline CDR1 is ENHRY and CDR2 SYGVKD. The CDR3 extends over 14 amino acids. V was pared by 0 bases and J by 5 bases, with 8 bases between.

Comments on this clone: Its ends do not fully match the called genes, so a read error is possible. The V gene is TRBV5-6, the J gene TRBJ2-1; no definite D call. CDR3 length equals 15 residues. Germline-derived CDR1 and CDR2 are SGHDT and YYEEEE. The CDR3 DNA reads TGTGCCAGCGGCTTTGGTGAGATCCAATACAATGAGCAGTTCTTC. Translated, it gives CASGFGEIQYNEQFF.

The V call is TRBV9, the J call TRBJ2-2; possible D gene TRBD1, 6 bases. V lost 4 bases to trimming and J lost 3 bases, with 16 bases between them. The germline CDR1 and CDR2 sequences are SGDLS and YYNGEE. CDR3 length equals 16 residues. CDR3 bases: TGTGCCAGCAGCTCGGGGCAGGGGCGGCACACCGGGGAGCTGTTTTTT. It translates to CASSSGQGRHTGELFF.

The chain employs TRBV9 and TRBJ2-7; D may be TRBD2 (5 bases). The CDR3 runs 15 residues. V shed 0 bases and J shed 0 bases, with 10 bases lying between them. The germline gives CDR1 SGDLS, CDR2 YYNGEE. DNA for the CDR3: TGTGCCAGCAGCGTAGGGGCGGGTAGCTCCTACGAGCAGTACTTC. This encodes CASSVGAGSSYEQYF.

This clone has just one count. CDR3 DNA sequence: TGCGCCAGCAGCCAAGACCCTTTAAGAGATCAGCCCCAGCATTTT. It codes for CASSQDPLRDQPQHF. The gene calls are TRBV4-1 and TRBJ1-5; D remains unclear. CDR1 and CDR2 (germline): MGHRA, YSYEKL. The CDR3 has 15 amino acids. Between the trimmed V and J ends, which lost 0 bases and 5 bases, there was a span of 11 bases.

J is TRBJ2-3 and V is TRBV4-3, with 11 nucleotides matching TRBD2. The CDR3 is made up of 20 amino acids. Germline V gene sequence: CDR1 LGHNA, CDR2 YSLEER. V trimming: 0 bases; J trimming: 0 bases; junction bases outside the gene matches: 11. CDR3: CASSQDATRGTSGSTDTQYF. The CDR3, as DNA: TGCGCCAGCAGCCAAGACGCCACGAGAGGGACTAGCGGAAGCACAGATACGCAGTATTTT.

The J gene is TRBJ2-7, the V gene TRBV9, with D tentatively TRBD2 (5 bases). Germline CDR1 is SGDLS and CDR2 is YYNGEE. CDR3 length: 15 residues. V lost 4 bases, J lost 6 bases, and 20 bases lay in between. DNA for the CDR3: TGTGCCAGCAGCCCCCGTCTAGCTGCGTTGAGCGAGCAGTACTTC. Amino acids: CASSPRLAALSEQYF. The entire variable domain, with the rest obtained from reference TRBV9 and TRBJ2-7, is as follows: DSGVTQTPKHLITATGQRVTLRCSPRSGDLSVYWYQQSLDQGLQFLIQYYNGEERAKGNILERFSAQQFPDLHSELNLSSLELGDSALYFCASSPRLAALSEQYFGPGTRLTVT.

This clone occurred once. V gene TRBV7-8 combines with J gene TRBJ2-2; D uncertain. V shed 2 bases and J shed 0 bases, with 10 bases lying between them. The CDR3 sequence is 16 residues long. Germline V lookup: CDR1 SGHVS, CDR2 FQNEAQ. The CDR3 loop reads CASSLWSGSNTGELFF. For the CDR3, the DNA is TGTGCCAGCAGCTTATGGTCAGGCTCGAACACCGGGGAGCTGTTTTTT. Full variable domain (remainder filled in from reference TRBV7-8 and TRBJ2-2): GAGVSQSPRYKVAKRGQDVALRCDPISGHVSLFWYQQALGQGPEFLTYFQNEAQLDKSGLPSDRFFAERPEGSVSTLKIQRTQQEDSAVYLCASSLWSGSNTGELFFGEGSRLTVL.

The chain is built from TRBV25-1 and TRBJ1-6, with a possible D match to TRBD1 (6 bases). V was shortened by 4 bases and J by 5 bases, with 15 bases between the two germline ends. The CDR3 runs to 16 residues. CDR1 MGHDK and CDR2 SYGVNS come from the germline V gene. In nucleotides, the CDR3 is TGTGCCAGCAGTGGTTACACAGGGTACGATAATTCACCCCTCCACTTT. It is translated as CASSGYTGYDNSPLHF. Together with reference TRBV25-1 and TRBJ1-6, the CDR3 gives the full variable domain: EADIYQTPRYLVIGTGKKITLECSQTMGHDKMYWYQQDPGMELHLIHYSYGVNSTEKGDLSSESTVSRIRTEHFPLTLESARPSHTSQYLCASSGYTGYDNSPLHFGNGTRLTVT.

V gene TRBV6-5 combines with J gene TRBJ2-3; maybe TRBD2 (6 bases). From germline, CDR1 is MNHEY and CDR2 SVGAGI. This CDR3 region has 14 residues. Trimming took 7 bases from V and 1 from J, leaving 12 bases between them. Here the CDR3 DNA reads TGTGCCAGCACGGGGACTTTCGGCACAGATACGCAGTATTTT. Translating it yields CASTGTFGTDTQYF.

The V gene is TRBV27, the J gene TRBJ2-7, with 10 bases identical to TRBD1. Per the germline V gene, CDR1 is MNHEY and CDR2 is SMNVEV (reference sequence). This CDR3 is 17 amino acids long. V trimming: 3 bases; J trimming: 5 bases; junction bases outside the gene matches: 13. CDR3 amino acids: CASSFYIGGQGMHEQYF. CDR3 DNA: TGTGCCAGCAGTTTTTATATAGGGGGACAGGGGATGCACGAGCAGTACTTC.

The count of this clone is one. V is TRBV29-1 and J is TRBJ2-2; 7 nucleotides align to TRBD1. This CDR3 is 15 amino acids long. Trimming took 3 bases from V and 3 from J; bases not matched to a gene: 7. Germline lookup yields CDR1 SQVTM and CDR2 ANQGSEA. The CDR3 spells CSVENRGSDTGELFF. The DNA for the CDR3 is TGCAGCGTTGAGAACAGGGGTTCGGACACCGGGGAGCTGTTTTTT.

This rearrangement joins TRBV2 to TRBJ2-3; TRBD1 aligns across 9 bases. CDR1 and CDR2 from the germline V gene are SNHLY and FYNNEI. The CDR3 is 15 residues long. Trimming took 5 bases from V and 4 from J; bases not matched to a gene: 7. CDR3 nucleotides: TGTGCCAGCAGTAACAGGGGGCGCTCCCCAGATACGCAGTATTTT. This encodes CASSNRGRSPDTQYF. Using reference TRBV2 and TRBJ2-3 for the parts outside the CDR3, the full variable domain is EPEVTQTPSHQVTQMGQEVILRCVPISNHLYFYWYRQILGQKVEFLVSFYNNEISEKSEIFDDQFSVERPDGSNFTLKIRSTKLEDSAMYFCASSNRGRSPDTQYFGPGTRLTVL.

The chain combines TRBV27 with TRBJ2-5; D is uncertain. V lost 5 bases, J lost 4 bases, and 8 bases lay in between. The V gene's germline CDR1 is MNHEY and CDR2 SMNVEV (reference sequence). The CDR3 loop spans 12 amino acids. The CDR3 region is CASSLLGETQYF. The DNA for the CDR3 is TGTGCCAGCAGTCTACTTGGAGAGACCCAGTACTTC.

This rearrangement joins TRBV5-8 to TRBJ2-7, with D possibly being TRBD2 (6 bases). CDR1 and CDR2 from the germline V gene are SGHTS and YDEGEE. Trimming took 2 bases from V and 2 from J, leaving 11 bases between them. The CDR3 length is 14 residues. The CDR3 spells CASSFGGLTYEQYF. CDR3 coding DNA: TGTGCCAGCAGCTTCGGAGGGCTTACCTACGAGCAGTACTTC.